This T cell receptor (beta chain) emerged from a study of T-cell memory formation after mild COVID-19. The V end lost 6 bases, the J end lost 6 bases, and 20 bases lay between the germline ends. The germline CDR1 and CDR2 sequences are SQVTM and ANQGSEA. This CDR3 spans 14 amino acids. TCRdb re-analysed the 5' RACE reads in MiXCR, keeping a single row per CDR3 protein. The sample gives fewer than 150,000 distinct CDR3 sequences, roughly 6.2% of which show up once; approximately 2.3% is in the top ten. The sample consisted of PBMCs or a T cell subset sorted from them (not recorded which). This chain connects TRBV29-1 to TRBJ1-2; no firm D call. The TCR originated in an adult woman who had mild COVID-19 (a few samples of this study predate the infection). Cell type and time point are not known. CDR3 coding DNA: TGCAGCGTCCCAAGTGGAGGGAATGGTCATGGCTACACCTTC. This codes for CSVPSGGNGHGYTF.